This is a list of T cell receptor beta chains from one sample in a study of T cells in Graves' hyperthyroidism and ophthalmopathy. A single record per CDR3 protein comes from TCRdb applying MiXCR to the multiplex PCR reads. This sample yields more than 300,000 distinct CDR3 sequences, of which about 18% are seen a single time; around a third belongs to the top ten. Sequencing input: blood. The receptors come from a woman in her thirties with Graves' hyperthyroidism that later progressed to Graves' ophthalmopathy. Both conserved end residues are part of each CDR3. D genes are given only for firm matches. Some rows have no size entry. The others give once, few or many, or a class for an expanded clone.

cdr3_length,v_call,d_call,j_call,clone_size,cdr3_aa,cdr3_nt
14,TRBV20-1,-,TRBJ2-3,-,CSANRWGGTDTQYF,TGCAGTGCAAATAGGTGGGGCGGCACAGATACGCAGTATTTT
15,TRBV19,-,TRBJ2-1,-,CASSYAGNSYNEQFF,TGTGCCAGTAGTTATGCGGGGAACTCCTACAATGAGCAGTTCTTC
14,TRBV2,-,TRBJ1-4,many,CASRKETTNEKLFF,TGTGCCAGCAGGAAAGAGACAACTAATGAAAAACTGTTTTTT
13,TRBV20-1,TRBD1,TRBJ2-7,many,CSCRDRDSYEQYF,TGCAGTTGCCGGGACAGGGATTCCTACGAGCAGTACTTC
20,TRBV2,TRBD2,TRBJ2-5,many,CASPNLPRLAGEVVGETQYF,TGTGCCAGCCCGAACCTCCCCCGACTAGCGGGAGAGGTGGTTGGAGAGACCCAGTACTTC
14,TRBV27,TRBD1,TRBJ2-7,-,CASKVRGQSYEQYF,TGTGCCAGCAAAGTTCGGGGACAGTCCTACGAGCAGTACTTC
15,TRBV28,-,TRBJ2-2,many,CASSRPDRDTGELFF,TGTGCCAGCAGCCGACCCGACAGAGACACCGGGGAGCTGTTTTTT
14,TRBV12-5,-,TRBJ2-5,few,CASGRRAVQETQYF,TGTGCTAGTGGTCGACGAGCGGTCCAAGAGACCCAGTACTTC
11,TRBV30,-,TRBJ2-5,many,CAWKSRETQYF,TGTGCCTGGAAGAGTCGAGAGACCCAGTACTTC
19,TRBV19,-,TRBJ1-2,-,CASSMTSDRLARAHYGYTF,TGTGCCAGTAGTATGACCTCCGACAGGTTAGCCCGTGCGCACTATGGCTACACCTTC
16,TRBV6-6,-,TRBJ1-5,many,CASSYSTPPGNQPQHF,TGTGCCAGCAGTTACTCGACACCACCCGGCAATCAGCCCCAGCATTTT
14,TRBV10-2,TRBD1,TRBJ2-5,many,CASRGTGVPETQYF,TGCGCCAGCAGAGGGACAGGGGTTCCGGAGACCCAGTACTTC
16,TRBV2,-,TRBJ2-2,many,CASSEATSRNTGELFF,TGTGCCAGCAGTGAAGCAACTAGCCGTAACACCGGGGAGCTGTTTTTT
16,TRBV24-1,-,TRBJ1-1,many,CATRPLQVSGNTEAFF,TGTGCCACCAGACCCTTACAGGTGTCAGGGAACACTGAAGCTTTCTTT
17,TRBV29-1,TRBD1,TRBJ2-3,many,CSVQTGGIIEVTDTQYF,TGCAGCGTTCAGACAGGGGGTATTATTGAAGTAACAGATACGCAGTATTTT
13,TRBV12-5,-,TRBJ2-1,many,CASGPIPGNEQFF,TGTGCTAGTGGCCCAATACCAGGGAATGAGCAGTTCTTC
13,TRBV27,-,TRBJ2-6,few,CASRETGASVLTF,TGTGCCAGCAGGGAAACTGGGGCCAGCGTCCTGACTTTC
16,TRBV3-1,TRBD2,TRBJ2-7,many,CASSRLAGGSSYEQYF,TGTGCCAGCAGCCGACTAGCGGGAGGGAGCTCCTACGAGCAGTACTTC
14,TRBV19,-,TRBJ2-2,-,CASSAGLSPGELFF,TGTGCCAGTAGTGCCGGACTGTCGCCCGGGGAGCTGTTTTTT
17,TRBV3-1,-,TRBJ2-1,many,CASSRKGVPIWNNEQFF,TGTGCCAGCAGCCGAAAGGGCGTCCCGATTTGGAACAATGAGCAGTTCTTC
16,TRBV18,-,TRBJ1-5,-,CASSQGSGRSNQPQHF,TGTGCCAGCAGCCAAGGGAGCGGGCGTAGCAATCAGCCCCAGCATTTT
17,TRBV20-1,-,TRBJ2-3,once,CSAKSGASPYPADTQYF,TGCAGTGCTAAGTCTGGGGCTAGCCCCTACCCGGCGGATACGCAGTATTTT
16,TRBV6-5,TRBD1,TRBJ1-2,-,CASGAGTGGINYGYTF,TGTGCCAGCGGAGCCGGGACAGGGGGGATTAACTATGGCTACACCTTC
14,TRBV12-5,-,TRBJ2-5,-,CASGAAEVSETQYF,TGTGCTAGTGGTGCGGCAGAGGTCTCAGAGACCCAGTACTTC
18,TRBV24-1,-,TRBJ2-1,many,CATSDQPPGRRPYNEQFF,TGTGCCACCAGTGACCAACCGCCGGGACGAAGGCCCTACAATGAGCAGTTCTTC
13,TRBV6-1,-,TRBJ1-2,many,CASSTGQRYGYTF,TGTGCCAGCAGTACGGGACAAAGATATGGCTACACCTTC
11,TRBV20-1,-,TRBJ2-7,few,CSAREGLEQYF,TGCAGTGCTAGGGAGGGTCTCGAGCAGTACTTC
16,TRBV18,TRBD2,TRBJ2-2,many,CASSPPLAGTTGELFF,TGTGCCAGCTCACCACCCCTAGCGGGGACCACCGGGGAGCTGTTTTTT
15,TRBV28,-,TRBJ1-5,-,CASSPDILSNQPKHF,TGTGCCAGCAGCCCGGACATACTAAGCAATCAGCCCAAGCATTTT
14,TRBV7-6,-,TRBJ2-3,-,CASSPGVITDTQYF,TGTGCCAGCAGCCCGGGGGTTATCACAGATACGCAGTATTTT
18,TRBV7-2,-,TRBJ2-3,-,CASSLIGGLATSTDTQYF,TGTGCCAGCAGCCTCATCGGAGGGCTAGCGACTAGCACAGATACGCAGTATTTT
16,TRBV12-3/TRBV12-4,TRBD1,TRBJ1-4,many,CASRINQGATNEKLFF,TGTGCCAGCAGGATTAACCAGGGGGCGACTAATGAAAAACTGTTTTTT
15,TRBV11-2,TRBD2,TRBJ2-1,-,CASSSTGRASYEQFF,TGTGCCAGCAGCTCCACCGGGAGGGCCAGCTATGAGCAGTTCTTC
23,TRBV2,-,TRBJ2-7,-,CASTNQTSMYLCASSPELLEQYF,-
17,TRBV5-4,TRBD1,TRBJ2-3,-,CASSLLGTGVDTDTQYF,TGTGCCAGCAGCTTGCTCGGGACAGGGGTGGACACAGATACGCAGTATTTT
15,TRBV10-2,TRBD2,TRBJ2-1,few,CASSETSESYNEQFF,TGCGCCAGCAGTGAGACTAGCGAGTCCTACAATGAGCAGTTCTTC